What follows are 32 T cell receptor beta chains derived from one specimen sequenced in a study of T cell responses to AZD1222 COVID-19 vaccine. The method was immunoSEQ multiplex PCR; TCRdb's version includes in-frame clones alone and lacks a portion of them. The table shows 60,000 to 80,000 clones, with around 86% occurring only once. This specimen was peripheral blood, taken on day 0 of AZD1222 vaccination. The receptor set was obtained from an adult in good health.

This clone was found once. V and J are TRBV24-1 and TRBJ2-1; 7 positions agree with TRBD2. The CDR3 spans 14 residues. Germline trimming cut 6 bases from V and 9 bases from J; bases unmatched to any gene: 10. Germline V gene sequence: CDR1 KGHDR, CDR2 SFDVKD. In nucleotides, the CDR3 is TGTGCCACCAGTCCCGGCGGGGGTGGCGGTGAGCAGTTCTTC. It is translated as CATSPGGGGGEQFF.

This clone was seen just once. The chain combines TRBV6-5 with TRBJ1-2, with 7 bases that match TRBD1. This CDR3 is built from 15 residues. Germline CDR1 MNHEY, CDR2 SVGAGI. J gave up 8 bases and V 0 bases, and 9 bases lay outside the gene matches. CDR3 sequence reads: CASSYSNRGRQGYTF. Here the CDR3 DNA reads TGTGCCAGCAGTTACTCGAACAGGGGAAGGCAAGGCTACACCTTC.

This rearrangement joins TRBV6-6 to TRBJ1-2; perhaps TRBD1 as D (5 bases). The germline V gene encodes CDR1 MNHNY and CDR2 SVGAGI (reference sequence). The CDR3 is 16 residues long. With 2 bases removed from V and 8 bases from J, the gap between germline ends came to 21 bases. CDR3 nucleotide sequence: TGTGCCAGCAGTTACACCCCCGGGGCAGGGTCGGGCGGCTACACCTTC. Translation: CASSYTPGAGSGGYTF.

This clone was observed many times. The DNA for the CDR3 is TGTGCCAGCAGCCAAGACGGGCTTCGTCTTTCCTCTGGAAACACCATATATTTT. It encodes CASSQDGLRLSSGNTIYF. The V call is TRBV3-1 (or the pseudogene TRBV3-2), the J call TRBJ1-3; no firm D call. CDR3 size: 18 residues. The germline CDR1 and CDR2 sequences are LGHDT and YNNKEL (reference sequence). Trimming pared 0 bases from V and 0 bases from J, leaving 15 bases between.

This clone has a single count. This chain joins TRBV5-1 and TRBJ1-3; D unclear. The germline V gene has CDR1 SGHRS and CDR2 YFSETQ. Deletions cut 0 bases from V and 0 bases from J, with 7 bases between. This CDR3 spans 15 amino acids. The CDR3 sequence is CASSLAWSSGNTIYF. The CDR3 DNA sequence: TGCGCCAGCAGCTTGGCCTGGAGCTCTGGAAACACCATATATTTT.

V usage is TRBV5-1 and J usage is TRBJ1-6; TRBD1 is a possible D gene (6 bases). The V gene lost 4 bases and the J gene lost 13 bases, with 18 bases spanning the gap. This CDR3 is 14 amino acids long. Germline V gene data show CDR1 as SGHRS and CDR2 as YFSETQ. In DNA form, the CDR3 reads TGCGCCAGCAGCCGACAGGAGATTGTTGGGCCCCTCCACTTT. Translation gives CASSRQEIVGPLHF.

The CDR3 reads CATSRDGGNNEQFF. The CDR3, as DNA: TGTGCCACCAGCAGAGACGGGGGGAACAATGAGCAGTTCTTC. The chain joins TRBV15 to TRBJ2-1, with TRBD2 matching 7 bases. Germline assignment: CDR1 LNHNV and CDR2 YYDKDF (reference sequence). The junction had 1 base not matched to a gene; V was cut back by 0 bases and J by 5 bases. The CDR3 is made up of 14 amino acids.

The table lists this clone with a few counts. The chain couples TRBV6-5 to TRBJ1-1; D might be TRBD1 (5 bases). V lost 7 bases, J lost 0 bases, and 15 bases lay in between. Germline loops: CDR1 MNHEY, CDR2 SVGAGI. CDR3 size: 15 residues. The CDR3 bases are TGTGCCAGCACAATACAGTGGGGGATGAACACTGAAGCTTTCTTT. It specifies CASTIQWGMNTEAFF.

This clone was seen only a few times. The chain links TRBV3-1 (or the pseudogene TRBV3-2) to TRBJ1-2; perhaps TRBD1 as D (5 bases). Germline-derived CDR1 and CDR2 are LGHDT and YNNKEL (reference sequence). The V and J ends lost 0 bases and 3 bases respectively, with 11 bases between them. The CDR3 is made up of 15 amino acids. The CDR3 DNA reads as TGTGCCAGCAGCCAAGATTTTACAGGAGACTATGGCTACACCTTC. Residues: CASSQDFTGDYGYTF.

This rearrangement joins TRBV4-1 to TRBJ2-5; TRBD2 matches at 12 bases. The CDR3 is 17 residues long. V trimming: 5 bases; J trimming: 3 bases; junction bases outside the gene matches: 10. CDR1 and CDR2 from the germline V gene are MGHRA and YSYEKL. The CDR3 DNA reads TGCGCCAGCAGCTCACTCGATTGGACTAGCGGGGAAGAGACCCAGTACTTC. Encoded protein: CASSSLDWTSGEETQYF.

The chain combines TRBV6-1 with TRBJ1-2, with D uncertain. This CDR3 contains 17 residues. Germline values: CDR1 MNHNS, CDR2 SASEGT. V was trimmed by 1 base and J by 3 bases, leaving 18 bases between them. CDR3 bases: TGTGCCAGCAGTGAAGGGAGAGTGGAGGGAATTTACTATGGCTACACCTTC. Encoded protein: CASSEGRVEGIYYGYTF.

V usage is TRBV7-9 and J usage is TRBJ2-1; D could derive from TRBD1 or TRBD2 (5 bases each). Germline assignment: CDR1 SEHNR and CDR2 FQNEAQ (reference sequence). The V and J ends lost 1 base and 5 bases respectively, with 18 bases between them. The CDR3 is 17 residues long. DNA for the CDR3: TGTGCCAGCAGCTTAGGGCTGGGACCCCTTCCGAACAATGAGCAGTTCTTC. Translated, it gives CASSLGLGPLPNNEQFF.

This clone was counted a single time. The chain employs TRBV5-1 and TRBJ2-7; 8 nucleotides line up with TRBD1. Germline CDR1 reads SGHRS; CDR2 reads YFSETQ. The CDR3 is 14 residues long. J lost 5 bases, V lost 5 bases, and 9 bases had no gene match. Here the CDR3 DNA reads TGCGCCAGCAGTCGGACAGGGAATTTCGACGAGCAGTACTTC. The encoded protein is CASSRTGNFDEQYF.

As DNA, the CDR3 is TGTGCCAGCAGCCAGGCAGGGTTTAGCTCCTACGAGCAGTACTTC. Translated: CASSQAGFSSYEQYF. This chain joins TRBV7-2 and TRBJ2-7; possible D gene TRBD1, 5 bases. The CDR3 runs to 15 residues. Trimming took 5 bases from V and 0 from J, leaving 14 bases between them. Per the germline V gene, CDR1 is SGHTA and CDR2 is FQGNSA.

This chain links TRBV6-5 with TRBJ1-1; no reliable D call. V was trimmed by 6 bases and J by 1 base, leaving 12 bases between them. Germline V gives CDR1 MNHEY, CDR2 SVGAGI. The CDR3 loop spans 14 amino acids. CDR3 sequence reads: CASSRGLQNTEAFF. Written as DNA, the CDR3 is TGTGCCAGCAGCCGTGGGCTGCAGAACACTGAAGCTTTCTTT.

CDR3 DNA sequence: TGTGCCAGCAGTGAATGGCAGGGGAGCACTGAAGCTTTCTTT. It specifies CASSEWQGSTEAFF. This chain connects TRBV6-4 to TRBJ1-1, with D possibly matching TRBD1 (6 bases). The CDR3 spans 14 residues. Germline V gives CDR1 MRHNA, CDR2 SNTAGT. V was pared by 3 bases and J by 4 bases, with 12 bases between.

The chain uses TRBV12-3 or TRBV12-4 and TRBJ1-1; D gene unclear. Trimming pared 10 bases from V and 0 bases from J, leaving 12 bases between. The CDR3 is made up of 13 amino acids. CDR3 sequence: CAITQRVNTEAFF. The CDR3 DNA sequence: TGTGCCATTACCCAAAGAGTGAACACTGAAGCTTTCTTT.

The gene calls are TRBV19 and TRBJ1-6; D not certain. CDR1 is LNHDA, CDR2 SQIVND, per germline (reference sequence). This CDR3 is 13 amino acids long. The germline V and J ends were trimmed by 3 bases and 7 bases, with 7 bases remaining between them. CDR3 DNA sequence: TGTGCCAGTAGTATGCTCTTGAATTCACCCCTCCACTTT. This encodes CASSMLLNSPLHF.

This rearrangement joins TRBV13 to TRBJ2-5, with unresolved D. Germline CDR1 and CDR2: PRHDT and FYEKMQ (reference sequence). Trimming stripped 0 bases from V and 3 bases from J, with 5 bases between. This CDR3 spans 13 amino acids. The CDR3 loop reads CASSLGFEETQYF. In DNA, the CDR3 is TGTGCCAGCAGCTTAGGATTTGAAGAGACCCAGTACTTC.

The chain is built from TRBV10-2 and TRBJ2-5, with TRBD2 matching over 10 bases. The CDR3 has 14 amino acids. The J segment lost 10 bases and the V segment lost 1 base, leaving 6 bases of the junction unmatched. Germline V gene lookup returns CDR1 WSHSY and CDR2 SAAADI. CDR3 DNA: TGCGCCAGCAGTGAGTTTGGGCTAGCGGGGGTCCAGTACTTC. It codes for CASSEFGLAGVQYF.

This clone was counted once. This chain uses TRBV7-2 with TRBJ2-2; 8 nucleotides line up with TRBD2. Germline V gene sequence: CDR1 SGHTA, CDR2 FQGNSA. Losses at the gene ends were 3 bases for V and 1 base for J; bases not matched to a gene: 1. CDR3 length: 15 residues. CDR3 protein: CASSLSGGNTGELFF. For the CDR3, the DNA is TGTGCCAGCAGCTTGAGCGGGGGGAACACCGGGGAGCTGTTTTTT.

This clone has a single count. This chain connects TRBV2 to TRBJ1-2, with TRBD1 as a possible D gene (5 bases). CDR1 is SNHLY, CDR2 FYNNEI, per germline. This CDR3 contains 14 residues. The ends were cut back, 3 bases at V and 0 bases at J, with 8 bases in the middle. In nucleotides, the CDR3 is TGTGCCAGCAGTGACGGGGGGACTAACTATGGCTACACCTTC. It translates to CASSDGGTNYGYTF.

This clone has only a few counts. The chain uses TRBV11-2 and TRBJ2-6; 9 bases line up with TRBD1. This CDR3 has 15 residues. The ends lost 4 bases at V and 4 bases at J; junction bases unmatched: 2. Germline V gene sequence: CDR1 SGHAT, CDR2 FQNNGV. Here the CDR3 DNA reads TGTGCCAGCAGCTGGGACAGGGCCGGGGCCAACGTCCTGACTTTC. Its translation is CASSWDRAGANVLTF. Together with reference TRBV11-2 and TRBJ2-6, the CDR3 gives the full variable domain: EAGVAQSPRYKIIEKRQSVAFWCNPISGHATLYWYQQILGQGPKLLIQFQNNGVVDDSQLPKDRFSAERLKGVDSTLKIQPAKLEDSAVYLCASSWDRAGANVLTFGAGSRLTVL.

This rearrangement joins TRBV19 to TRBJ2-6, with TRBD2 identical over 7 bases. This CDR3 is 17 amino acids long. The V gene end was trimmed by 1 base and the J gene end by 2 bases; junction bases not matched to a gene: 5. CDR1 is LNHDA and CDR2 is SQIVND in the germline V gene (reference sequence). CDR3 bases: TGTGCCAGTAGTATAGTAGGGGCGGGGGCTGGGGCCAACGTCCTGACTTTC. Encoded protein: CASSIVGAGAGANVLTF.

This chain links TRBV6-5 with TRBJ1-2; 8 nucleotides line up with TRBD1. V dropped 4 bases and J dropped 7; count of bases not matched to a gene: 11. The CDR3 length is 15 residues. The germline V gene has CDR1 MNHEY and CDR2 SVGAGI. CDR3 protein: CASSSSSTGGPGYTF. In DNA, the CDR3 is TGTGCCAGCAGTTCCTCCTCAACAGGGGGACCTGGCTACACCTTC.

This clone showed up just once. V and J are TRBV4-1 and TRBJ1-6, with a possible D match to TRBD1 (6 bases). Trimming cost V 0 bases and J 0 bases, with 12 bases left between them. This CDR3 is built from 18 residues. Germline V gene data show CDR1 as MGHRA and CDR2 as YSYEKL. CDR3 protein: CASSQDEGGSSYNSPLHF. CDR3 DNA sequence: TGCGCCAGCAGCCAAGATGAGGGGGGGAGCTCCTATAATTCACCCCTCCACTTT.

The V call is TRBV19, the J call TRBJ2-5; D gene unclear. V was shortened by 5 bases and J by 0 bases, with 7 bases between the two germline ends. The CDR3 loop spans 13 amino acids. CDR1 LNHDA and CDR2 SQIVND come from the germline V gene (reference sequence). The CDR3 is CASSPRDQETQYF. CDR3 DNA sequence: TGTGCCAGTAGTCCCAGAGACCAAGAGACCCAGTACTTC.

The rearrangement joins TRBV5-4 to TRBJ1-4, with 7 bases that match TRBD1. The length of the CDR3 is 16 residues. Germline V gene sequence: CDR1 SGHNT, CDR2 YYREEE (reference sequence). Unmatched junction bases numbered 5, after V lost 2 bases and J lost 1 base. CDR3 DNA: TGTGCCAGCAGCTTCGGTCAGGGGGGAACTAATGAAAAACTGTTTTTT. Protein sequence: CASSFGQGGTNEKLFF.

V gene TRBV12-3 or TRBV12-4 combines with J gene TRBJ1-1; 7 bases match TRBD1. V lost 6 bases to trimming and J lost 1 base; unmatched junction nucleotides: 2. CDR3 length equals 13 residues. CDR3 region: CASSRQGNTEAFF. CDR3 sequence (DNA): TGTGCCAGCAGCCGACAGGGGAACACTGAAGCTTTCTTT.

The chain has TRBV7-2 and TRBJ1-2; D is unclear. This CDR3 comprises 12 residues. Trimming cost V 5 bases and J 6 bases, with 10 bases left between them. The germline CDR1 and CDR2 sequences are SGHTA and FQGNSA. CDR3 DNA sequence: TGTGCCAGCAGCCCATTTAATCATGGCTACACCTTC. Protein: CASSPFNHGYTF.

This sequence joins TRBV7-2 and TRBJ2-2; D unresolved. Per the germline V gene, CDR1 is SGHTA and CDR2 is FQGNSA. The CDR3 runs to 13 residues. Trimming took 6 bases from V and 3 from J, leaving 8 bases between them. The CDR3 nucleotides read TGTGCCAGCAGTTATGACTACACCGGGGAGCTGTTTTTT. Its translation: CASSYDYTGELFF. Together with reference TRBV7-2 and TRBJ2-2, the CDR3 gives the full variable domain: GAGVSQSPSNKVTEKGKDVELRCDPISGHTALYWYRQSLGQGLEFLIYFQGNSAPDKSGLPSDRFSAERTGGSVSTLTIQRTQQEDSAVYLCASSYDYTGELFFGEGSRLTVL.

Of note for this clone: The junction departs from germline at one end; a sequencing error may be responsible. The rearrangement joins TRBV18 to TRBJ1-1, with D possibly TRBD1 on 5 matching bases. Germline V CDR1 and CDR2: KGHSH, LQKENI. This CDR3 is 17 amino acids long. In nucleotides, the CDR3 is TGTGCCAGCTCCCCACGTCCGGCGGGGGAGAGGCACACTGAAGCTTTCTTT. Translating it yields CASSPRPAGERHTEAFF.